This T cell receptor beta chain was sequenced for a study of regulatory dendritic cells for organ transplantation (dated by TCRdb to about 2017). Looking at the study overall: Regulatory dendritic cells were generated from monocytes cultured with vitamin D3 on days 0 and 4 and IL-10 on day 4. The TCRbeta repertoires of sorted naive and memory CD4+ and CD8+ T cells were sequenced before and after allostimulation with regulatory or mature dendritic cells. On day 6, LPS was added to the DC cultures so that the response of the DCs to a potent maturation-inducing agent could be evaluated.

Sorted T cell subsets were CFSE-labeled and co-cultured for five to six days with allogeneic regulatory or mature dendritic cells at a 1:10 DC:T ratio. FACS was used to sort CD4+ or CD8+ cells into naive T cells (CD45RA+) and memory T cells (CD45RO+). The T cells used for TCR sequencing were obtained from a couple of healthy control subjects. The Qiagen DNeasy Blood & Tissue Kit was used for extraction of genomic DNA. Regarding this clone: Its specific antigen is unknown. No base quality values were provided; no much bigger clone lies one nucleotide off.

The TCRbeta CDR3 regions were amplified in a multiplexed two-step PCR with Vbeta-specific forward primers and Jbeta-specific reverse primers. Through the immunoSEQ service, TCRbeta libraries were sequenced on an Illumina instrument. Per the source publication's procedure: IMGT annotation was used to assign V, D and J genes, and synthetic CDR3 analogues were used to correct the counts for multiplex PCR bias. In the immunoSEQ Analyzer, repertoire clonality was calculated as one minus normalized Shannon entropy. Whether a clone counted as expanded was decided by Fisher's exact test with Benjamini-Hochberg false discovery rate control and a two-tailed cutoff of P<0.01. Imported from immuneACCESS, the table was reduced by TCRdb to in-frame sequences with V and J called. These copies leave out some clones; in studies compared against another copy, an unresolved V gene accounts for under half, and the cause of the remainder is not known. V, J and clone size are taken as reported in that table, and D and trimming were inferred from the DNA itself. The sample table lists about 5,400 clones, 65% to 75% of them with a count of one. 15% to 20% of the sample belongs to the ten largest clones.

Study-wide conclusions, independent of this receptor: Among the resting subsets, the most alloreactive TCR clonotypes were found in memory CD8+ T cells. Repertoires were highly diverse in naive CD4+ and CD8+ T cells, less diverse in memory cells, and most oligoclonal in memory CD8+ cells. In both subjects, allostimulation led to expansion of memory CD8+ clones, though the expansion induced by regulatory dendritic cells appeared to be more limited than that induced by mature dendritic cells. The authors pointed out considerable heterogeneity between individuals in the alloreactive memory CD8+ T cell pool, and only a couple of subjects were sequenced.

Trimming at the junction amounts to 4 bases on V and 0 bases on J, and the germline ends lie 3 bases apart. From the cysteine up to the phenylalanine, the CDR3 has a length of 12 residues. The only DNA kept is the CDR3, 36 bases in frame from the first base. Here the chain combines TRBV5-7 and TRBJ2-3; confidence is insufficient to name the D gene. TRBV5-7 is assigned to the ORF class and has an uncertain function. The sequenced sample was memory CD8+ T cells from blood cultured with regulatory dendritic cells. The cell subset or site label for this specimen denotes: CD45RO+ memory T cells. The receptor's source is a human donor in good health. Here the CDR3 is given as CASSPSTDTQYF. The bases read TGTGCCAGCAGCCCGAGCACAGATACGCAGTATTTT.